The 29 T cell receptor beta chains in this list originate from one sample, sequenced in a study of blood T cell repertoires in COVID-19. Measured with immunoSEQ multiplex PCR; TCRdb has only the in-frame clones, and not every one. The profile shows tens of thousands of clones, about 84% of them singletons. Source material: peripheral blood. The source is an older woman with acute or convalescent COVID-19.

V and J are TRBV3-1 (or the pseudogene TRBV3-2) and TRBJ2-4; no clear D gene. The CDR3 has 12 amino acids. Germline assignment: CDR1 LGHDT and CDR2 YNNKEL (reference sequence). Trimming cost V 1 base and J 10 bases, with 8 bases left between them. The CDR3 protein is CASSQADGIQYF. CDR3 in DNA: TGTGCCAGCAGCCAAGCCGACGGGATTCAGTACTTC.

The rearrangement joins TRBV28 to TRBJ2-5, with D possibly matching TRBD1 (6 bases). The CDR3 covers 11 residues. Germline loops: CDR1 MDHEN, CDR2 SYDVKM. CDR3 nucleotide sequence: TGTGCTTCAGCCAGGGGAGAGACCCAGTACTTC. It codes for CASARGETQYF.

The chain uses TRBV28 and TRBJ1-1; the D gene is possibly TRBD1 (5 bases). Looked up from germline, CDR1 is MDHEN and CDR2 is SYDVKM. The germline V and J ends were trimmed by 6 bases and 2 bases, with 13 bases remaining between them. The CDR3 totals 14 residues. This CDR3 reads CASRGGRANTEAFF. CDR3 bases: TGTGCCAGCAGGGGTGGCAGGGCCAACACTGAAGCTTTCTTT.

This rearrangement joins TRBV2 to TRBJ1-5; 7 nucleotides agree with TRBD1. Germline V CDR1 and CDR2: SNHLY, FYNNEI. This CDR3 has 14 amino acids. V lost 8 bases to trimming and J lost 4 bases; unmatched junction nucleotides: 8. Here the CDR3 reads CASATGVLNQPQHF. As DNA, the CDR3 is TGTGCCAGCGCCACAGGGGTCCTTAATCAGCCCCAGCATTTT. Together with reference TRBV2 and TRBJ1-5, the CDR3 gives the full variable domain: EPEVTQTPSHQVTQMGQEVILRCVPISNHLYFYWYRQILGQKVEFLVSFYNNEISEKSEIFDDQFSVERPDGSNFTLKIRSTKLEDSAMYFCASATGVLNQPQHFGDGTRLSIL.

The chain has TRBV5-6 and TRBJ2-4; 13 bases fit TRBD2. The germline gives CDR1 SGHDT, CDR2 YYEEEE. V trimming: 4 bases; J trimming: 2 bases; junction bases outside the gene matches: 3. CDR3 length: 16 amino acids. CDR3 DNA sequence: TGTGCCAGCAGCGGGGGACTAGCGGGGCCCAAAAACATTCAGTACTTC. Its translation is CASSGGLAGPKNIQYF.

This CDR3 reads CASSLTGVNTEAFF. CDR3 bases: TGTGCCAGCAGTCTGACAGGGGTAAACACTGAAGCTTTCTTT. This chain links TRBV2 with TRBJ1-1, with 8 positions matching TRBD1. CDR1 and CDR2 (germline): SNHLY, FYNNEI. The length of the CDR3 is 14 residues. V dropped 5 bases and J dropped 2; count of bases not matched to a gene: 4.

This rearrangement joins TRBV19 to TRBJ1-1, with D perhaps matching TRBD1 (6 bases). CDR3 length: 12 amino acids. Germline V lookup: CDR1 LNHDA, CDR2 SQIVND (reference sequence). V was clipped by 7 bases and J by 10 bases, with 16 bases between them. The CDR3 spells CASTATTGIAFF. CDR3 in DNA: TGTGCCAGTACCGCTACTACAGGGATAGCTTTCTTT.

The chain is built from TRBV3-1 (or the pseudogene TRBV3-2) and TRBJ2-2, with TRBD2 matching over 12 bases. The length of the CDR3 is 18 residues. The trim removed 4 bases at V and 6 bases at J, leaving 12 bases unmatched. Germline CDR1 and CDR2: LGHDT and YNNKEL (reference sequence). The CDR3 protein is CASSRPASGRAIPGELFF. CDR3 DNA: TGTGCCAGCAGCCGCCCGGCTAGCGGGAGGGCCATCCCCGGGGAGCTGTTTTTT.

In this sample, this clone turned up once. The rearrangement joins TRBV7-8 to TRBJ2-5, with a weak D call TRBD2 (6 bases). The CDR3 extends over 17 amino acids. Germline V gives CDR1 SGHVS, CDR2 FQNEAQ. V was pared by 3 bases and J by 5 bases, with 22 bases between. CDR3 amino acids: CASSFGGTGGIQETQYF. CDR3 DNA sequence: TGTGCCAGCAGCTTTGGCGGGACCGGGGGTATACAGGAGACCCAGTACTTC.

CDR3 in amino acids: CASSEGVGVGREQYF. The CDR3 DNA sequence: TGTGCCAGCAGTGAAGGAGTAGGGGTTGGCCGCGAGCAGTACTTC. V and J are TRBV6-1 and TRBJ2-7; possible D gene TRBD1, 5 bases. V was trimmed by 1 base and J by 6 bases, leaving 16 bases between them. Germline CDR1 reads MNHNS; CDR2 reads SASEGT. The CDR3 runs to 15 residues.

The chain has TRBV5-1 and TRBJ1-6; 7 positions match TRBD1. CDR1 and CDR2 (germline): SGHRS, YFSETQ. V lost 4 bases, J lost 7 bases, and 5 bases stayed unmatched. CDR3 length: 14 residues. The CDR3 protein is CASSQGDVNSPLHF. The CDR3 DNA reads as TGCGCCAGCAGCCAGGGGGATGTGAATTCACCCCTCCACTTT. Using reference TRBV5-1 and TRBJ1-6 for the parts outside the CDR3, the full variable domain is KAGVTQTPRYLIKTRGQQVTLSCSPISGHRSVSWYQQTPGQGLQFLFEYFSETQRNKGNFPGRFSGRQFSNSRSEMNVSTLELGDSALYLCASSQGDVNSPLHFGNGTRLTVT.

The chain recombines TRBV10-3 with TRBJ1-6; D not certain. Germline CDR1 and CDR2: ENHRY and SYGVKD. The V and J ends lost 7 bases and 0 bases respectively, with 10 bases between them. CDR3 length: 15 residues. The CDR3 nucleotides are TGTGCCATCAACGATGGCAACTCCTATAATTCACCCCTCCACTTT. Amino acids: CAINDGNSYNSPLHF.

V usage is TRBV7-6 and J usage is TRBJ1-6, with D tentatively TRBD1 (6 bases). CDR1 is SGHVS, CDR2 FNYEAQ, per germline. V lost 1 base, J lost 6 bases, and 10 bases lay in between. The CDR3 contains 15 residues. The CDR3 reads CASSLERTVNSPLHF. The DNA of the CDR3 is TGTGCCAGCAGCTTAGAGCGGACAGTTAATTCACCCCTCCACTTT.

The chain employs TRBV19 and TRBJ2-2; TRBD2 aligns across 10 bases. The V segment lost 6 bases and the J segment 1 base; nucleotides outside the gene matches: 14. There are 19 residues in the CDR3. Germline loops: CDR1 LNHDA, CDR2 SQIVND (reference sequence). In DNA form, the CDR3 reads TGTGCCAGTAGGAGATCCCTTGGTCTAGCGGGGGAGAACACCGGGGAGCTGTTTTTT. Protein product: CASRRSLGLAGENTGELFF.

This clone was found once. V usage is TRBV3-1 (or the pseudogene TRBV3-2) and J usage is TRBJ1-2, with 10 bases that match TRBD1. With 1 base clipped from V and 4 bases from J, the junction kept 3 bases outside the gene matches. This CDR3 is built from 15 residues. Germline CDR1 reads LGHDT; CDR2 reads YNNKEL (reference sequence). The CDR3 nucleotides are TGTGCCAGCAGCCAAGGGGACAGGGGATTCTATGGCTACACCTTC. This translates into CASSQGDRGFYGYTF.

This chain joins TRBV7-9 and TRBJ2-3; 8 positions match TRBD1. Germline loops: CDR1 SEHNR, CDR2 FQNEAQ (reference sequence). The CDR3 covers 15 residues. J lost 0 bases, V lost 5 bases, and 4 bases had no gene match. CDR3 bases: TGTGCCAGCAGCAGCCGGGACAGGAGCACAGATACGCAGTATTTT. This encodes CASSSRDRSTDTQYF.

The chain carries TRBV18 and TRBJ2-7, with D perhaps TRBD2 (6 bases). The V end was cut by 4 bases, the J end by 5 bases, with 18 bases between. This CDR3 comprises 15 residues. Germline V CDR1 and CDR2: KGHSH, LQKENI. CDR3 sequence: CASSLTGTGPHEQYF. CDR3 DNA sequence: TGTGCCAGCTCACTCACCGGGACTGGACCCCACGAGCAGTACTTC. The full variable domain, completed using reference TRBV18 and TRBJ2-7, is NAGVMQNPRHLVRRRGQEARLRCSPMKGHSHVYWYRQLPEEGLKFMVYLQKENIIDESGMPKERFSAEFPKEGPSILRIQQVVRGDSAAYFCASSLTGTGPHEQYFGPGTRLTVT.

V gene TRBV29-1 combines with J gene TRBJ1-3; D call uncertain. The ends were cut back, 6 bases at V and 4 bases at J, with 13 bases in the middle. Germline CDR1 and CDR2: SQVTM and ANQGSEA. CDR3 length: 13 amino acids. The CDR3 DNA reads TGCAGCGTGAGAGGGTCCGCGGGAAACACCATATATTTT. Its translation is CSVRGSAGNTIYF.

This chain joins TRBV11-3 and TRBJ2-1; TRBD2 matches at 7 bases. The CDR3 runs to 15 residues. CDR1 is SGHNT and CDR2 is YENEEA in the germline V gene. The J segment lost 6 bases and the V segment lost 4 bases, leaving 9 bases of the junction unmatched. The CDR3 DNA is TGTGCCAGCAGCTCCCGGGGGGAAGGGTTCAATGAGCAGTTCTTC. Translated, it gives CASSSRGEGFNEQFF.

This clone was counted between two and nine times. The chain has TRBV3-1 (or the pseudogene TRBV3-2) and TRBJ1-1; no definite D call. The CDR3 sequence is 13 residues long. Germline CDR1 is LGHDT and CDR2 is YNNKEL (reference sequence). Trimming left V 1 base short and J 0 bases short, with 3 bases between. In DNA form, the CDR3 reads TGTGCCAGCAGCCAAGCAGTGAACACTGAAGCTTTCTTT. Protein product: CASSQAVNTEAFF.

This clone came up once. This rearrangement joins TRBV27 to TRBJ2-1, with D maybe TRBD1 (5 bases). V lost 6 bases, J lost 2 bases, and 17 bases lay in between. CDR3 length: 16 residues. The germline gives CDR1 MNHEY, CDR2 SMNVEV (reference sequence). For the CDR3, the DNA is TGTGCCAGCAGCCTCCAGGGCTACTCGCCCTACAATGAGCAGTTCTTC. It yields the protein CASSLQGYSPYNEQFF.

This clone was counted once. This rearrangement joins TRBV7-9 to TRBJ1-2; 7 positions match TRBD1. This CDR3 is built from 15 residues. V was clipped by 1 base and J by 6 bases; unmatched bases: 8. Germline V CDR1 and CDR2: SEHNR, FQNEAQ (reference sequence). CDR3 region: CASSLEGGRAHGYTF. DNA for the CDR3: TGTGCCAGCAGCTTAGAAGGGGGCCGGGCCCATGGCTACACCTTC. Combining the CDR3 with reference TRBV7-9 and TRBJ1-2 gives the whole variable domain DTGVSQNPRHKITKRGQNVTFRCDPISEHNRLYWYRQTLGQGPEFLTYFQNEAQLEKSRLLSDRFSAERPKGSFSTLEIQRTEQGDSAMYLCASSLEGGRAHGYTFGSGTRLTVV.

The rearrangement uses TRBV28 and TRBJ1-5; D unclear. CDR3 length: 16 amino acids. CDR1 and CDR2 (germline): MDHEN, SYDVKM. The germline V and J ends were trimmed by 6 bases and 2 bases, with 17 bases remaining between them. The chain's CDR3 is CASSPLEGGGNQPQHF. As DNA, the CDR3 is TGTGCCAGCAGCCCATTAGAGGGCGGGGGCAATCAGCCCCAGCATTTT.

V is TRBV30 and J is TRBJ1-4; possibly TRBD1 for D (5 bases). CDR3 length: 13 residues. Trimming cost V 4 bases and J 9 bases, with 15 bases left between them. CDR1 GTSNPN and CDR2 SVGIG come from the germline V gene (reference sequence). The CDR3 reads CAWNSGGGKKLFF. The CDR3 nucleotides read TGTGCCTGGAATTCGGGGGGTGGGAAAAAACTGTTTTTT.

The rearrangement links TRBV30 to TRBJ2-2, with a weak D call TRBD1 (5 bases). Between the trimmed V and J ends, which lost 2 bases and 1 base, there was a span of 17 bases. There are 17 residues in the CDR3. The germline CDR1 and CDR2 sequences are GTSNPN and SVGIG (reference sequence). In DNA, the CDR3 is TGTGCCTGGAGTAAGAACAGGCTAGGGCTGAACACCGGGGAGCTGTTTTTT. This codes for CAWSKNRLGLNTGELFF.

The chain uses TRBV29-1 and TRBJ1-2, with 7 bases that match TRBD1. CDR1 and CDR2 (germline): SQVTM, ANQGSEA. The CDR3 loop spans 15 amino acids. With 0 bases clipped from V and 4 bases from J, the junction kept 8 bases outside the gene matches. CDR3 sequence: CSVEEGQGGVYGYTF. In nucleotides, the CDR3 is TGCAGCGTTGAAGAAGGGCAGGGGGGTGTCTATGGCTACACCTTC.

This clone has only a few counts. The chain carries TRBV19 and TRBJ2-7, with D possibly TRBD1 on 6 matching bases. V was pared by 5 bases and J by 2 bases, with 19 bases between. CDR3 length: 16 residues. CDR1 and CDR2 (germline): LNHDA, SQIVND (reference sequence). The CDR3 region has the DNA TGTGCCAGTAGTTCTGGAAGGGACATAGGTACCTACGAGCAGTACTTC. Translating gives CASSSGRDIGTYEQYF.

The DNA for the CDR3 is TGTGCCAGCAGCTTAGGGGGACAGGGCTACGAGCAGTACTTC. It codes for CASSLGGQGYEQYF. The chain employs TRBV7-2 and TRBJ2-7, with 9 bases that match TRBD1. The CDR3 sequence is 14 residues long. The junction had 1 base not matched to a gene; V was cut back by 1 base and J by 3 bases. CDR1 and CDR2 from the germline V gene are SGHTA and FQGNSA.

The count of this clone is one. This rearrangement joins TRBV4-1 to TRBJ2-7; a possible D gene is TRBD1 (6 bases). This CDR3 is built from 15 residues. Trimming shortened V by 5 bases and J by 0 bases, and 14 bases separated the two germline ends. Germline V lookup: CDR1 MGHRA, CDR2 YSYEKL. CDR3 nucleotide sequence: TGCGCCAGCAGCGTCCCGGACAGTATCTCCTACGAGCAGTACTTC. Translated: CASSVPDSISYEQYF.